This entry is about one T cell receptor beta chain. The sample comes from a study of blood T cell repertoires in COVID-19. Only in-frame clones appear in the TCRdb table, and some are missing; sequencing was by immunoSEQ multiplex PCR. The sample shows about 230,000 clones, roughly 81% of them seen only once. There are 16 residues in the CDR3. The V segment lost 8 bases and the J segment 1 base; nucleotides outside the gene matches: 13. Germline V CDR1 and CDR2: SQVTM, ANQGSEA. The specimen was peripheral blood. This rearrangement joins TRBV29-1 to TRBJ1-2, with 10 bases matching TRBD1. The receptor was isolated from a man aged 35-49 years with acute or convalescent COVID-19. The CDR3 DNA is TGCAGCATCGAGGGGACAGGGGCCCATCTTAACTATGGCTACACCTTC. Translation gives CSIEGTGAHLNYGYTF.